This T cell receptor beta chain was obtained from a study of T cells in Graves' hyperthyroidism and ophthalmopathy (dated by TCRdb to about 2019). Some background on the complete study: Peripheral blood samples were taken at initial diagnosis, before any treatment was given. TCR V-J signatures able to tell the groups apart were searched for in a discovery cohort of 100 patients, of whom about 40 had Graves' ophthalmopathy and more than 55 had stable Graves' hyperthyroidism. Prospective prediction of ophthalmopathy was tested in an independent validation cohort of about 19 hyperthyroidism patients and roughly 16 patients who later progressed to ophthalmopathy. For training and testing, the 80 to 100 patients in the discovery cohort were randomly divided in a 7:3 ratio. Thyroid tissue and blood T-cell repertoires from six Graves' hyperthyroidism patients were also compared in the study. Once sampling was done, hyperthyroidism patients were given methimazole at a starting dose of 30 mg daily, whereas ophthalmopathy patients were given high-dose intravenous methylprednisolone. According to the paper, TCR Vbeta CDR3 sequencing was carried out on approximately 140 peripheral blood samples, which came from 40 to 45 ophthalmopathy, about 75 hyperthyroidism and around 17 progressor patients. What the work shows at the level of the full study, not this receptor alone: In validation, the model predicted progression to ophthalmopathy a median of around 6.5 months before onset, with over 60% sensitivity and about 72% specificity. Most expanded thyroid clonotypes (frequency above 0.001) were also detected in blood, suggesting blood repertoires may reflect thyroid immune responses. Ophthalmopathy was separated from stable hyperthyroidism by a 13 V-J signature model, with 85% to 90% sensitivity and roughly 81% specificity obtained in cross-validation and 80%/75% obtained in testing. No statistical method was used to fix the sample size in advance, and group allocation was not hidden from the investigators.

This clonotype occurred a few times. What this receptor recognizes is not known. Base qualities are not recorded, but no much larger clone differs from it by a single base. The TCR beta CDR3 regions were amplified from RNA transcripts. The TCR CDR3 was subjected to a first round of RT-PCR using the HTBI primer set and the Qiagen OneStep RT-PCR kit. Libraries were constructed in a second round of multiplex PCR, after which size selection and purification were carried out. The libraries were sequenced on an Illumina HiSeq2000 using paired-end 100 bp reads. As for how the authors treated the data: SOAPnuke was used to process the raw data, with reads discarded if the reads contained adapters or uncalled bases, had a mean Phred below 15, or lacked an exact constant-primer or identifier match. COPE v1.2.5 was used to merge the high-quality paired reads, and each unique nucleotide sequence was defined as a clonotype. Clonotypes were aligned to IMGT TRBV, TRBD and TRBJ reference segments using MiTCR v1.1. Only V-J combinations with frequency above 0.0001, covering about 99% of repertoires, were analysed. A TCS score was defined as the ratio between F50 (clonal expansion) and ExV (chaos), using BLOSUM62-based TCRdist between CDR3 peptides within each V-J. Welch's t-statistics and random forest reduced fewer than 550 V-J features to 10 to 15, which were used in a naive Bayes classifier (R e1071). TCRdb redid the processing of the public reads, applying fastp at Q25 and MiXCR, and retained in-frame beta chains. For every CDR3 protein sequence, its rows merge into one entry that carries the most common genes and DNA. The V and J calls shown here were made by TCRdb, not taken from the authors' results. A total of some 200,000 distinct CDR3 sequences appear in this sample, 17% of them only once. Clones ranked in the top ten supply roughly 49% of the sample.

Graves' hyperthyroidism was defined as stable when no progression to ophthalmopathy occurred over 18 months of follow-up. Hyperthyroidism patients were aged 18 to 65 years and newly diagnosed, with disease duration of less than 2 months. Any patient with an uncontrolled infection, another autoimmune disease, pregnancy or lactation was excluded. Diagnoses were based on clinical symptoms, serum thyroxine and TRAb, thyroid ultrasound and orbital computed tomography. Ficoll-Paque density gradient centrifugation was used to isolate PBMCs from under 11 ml of fresh peripheral blood. Trizol reagent was used to extract total RNA, and RNA quality was then checked on an Agilent 2100 Bioanalyzer. Looking up the germline V gene yields CDR1 SGHTS and CDR2 YDEGEE. There are 18 amino acids in the CDR3, from cysteine to phenylalanine inclusive. Only the CDR3 DNA stays, 54 bases, in frame from base 1. The germline ends are 16 bases apart after V is trimmed by 0 bases and J by 0 bases.

Sequenced sample: blood. This chain joins TRBV5-8 to TRBJ2-1; perhaps TRBD1 is the D gene, with 5 bases matching. This TCR came from a woman between 50 and 59 years old with Graves' hyperthyroidism. At the DNA level, the sequence is TGTGCCAGCAGCTTGGTTGTTAGCCCCAGGGACTCCTACAATGAGCAGTTCTTC. Its product reads: CASSLVVSPRDSYNEQFF.